These 9 T cell receptor beta chains were sequenced from one sample in a study of monozygotic twins with inflammatory bowel disease. TCRdb processed the 5' RACE reads again and assigns one entry to each CDR3 protein, with no DNA. This listing includes 150,000 to 200,000 distinct CDR3 sequences. Source material: blood. Every receptor here comes from a human donor with ulcerative colitis or Crohn's disease, or a healthy co-twin of an affected twin (not recorded which).

V and J are TRBV12-3 or TRBV12-4 and TRBJ2-3; TCRdb reports TRBD2, a call that lacks DNA to check it against. The CDR3 spans 14 residues. The CDR3 spells CASSGVAGIDTQYF.

The rearrangement links TRBV3-1 to TRBJ2-7; TCRdb selects TRBD2, and the lack of DNA leaves this call unchecked. Germline CDR1 LGHDT, CDR2 YNNKEL (reference sequence). This CDR3 is built from 15 residues. The CDR3 reads CASSQDPGGPGEQYF.

This chain joins TRBV7-2 and TRBJ1-1. The CDR3 loop spans 13 amino acids. Looked up from germline, CDR1 is SGHTA and CDR2 is FQGNSA. CDR3 sequence: CASSSGRNTEAFF.

V usage is TRBV5-1 and J usage is TRBJ2-2; TCRdb outputs TRBD1, but without DNA this stays unchecked. CDR3 length: 17 amino acids. Germline-derived CDR1 and CDR2 are SGHRS and YFSETQ. CDR3: CASTSRQTGPNTGELFF.

The chain has TRBV5-1 and TRBJ1-1; as DNA is missing, the TRBD1 call by TCRdb cannot be tested. CDR1 and CDR2 from the germline V gene are SGHRS and YFSETQ. The CDR3 runs to 13 residues. CDR3 loop: CASSLQGSTEAFF.

This chain connects TRBV4-3 to TRBJ2-1; TCRdb's D call of TRBD2 is untestable without DNA. The CDR3 has 17 residues. The germline CDR1 and CDR2 sequences are LGHNA and YSLEER. The CDR3 here is CASSLPPGSSESHEQFF.

The chain recombines TRBV9 with TRBJ2-3; without DNA, the TCRdb call of TRBD1 cannot be checked. This CDR3 has 17 residues. Germline assignment: CDR1 SGDLS and CDR2 YYNGEE. This CDR3 is CASSEMTGNWVPDTQYF.

This chain joins TRBV28 and TRBJ2-7; the D call of TRBD1 rests on TCRdb alone, since no DNA is present to check it. This CDR3 has 13 amino acids. Germline CDR1 MDHEN, CDR2 SYDVKM. CDR3 region: CAGTQGKGYEQYF. Supplemented by reference TRBV28 and TRBJ2-7, the full variable domain reads DVKVTQSSRYLVKRTGEKVFLECVQDMDHENMFWYRQDPGLGLRLIYFSYDVKMKEKGDIPEGYSVSREKKERFSLILESASTNQTSMYLCAGTQGKGYEQYFGPGTRLTVT.

The chain has TRBV29-1 and TRBJ2-1; no DNA is available, so the TRBD1 call from TCRdb remains unchecked. The length of the CDR3 is 13 residues. Germline lookup yields CDR1 SQVTM and CDR2 ANQGSEA. The CDR3 is CSVARTGGNEQFF.